These 23 T cell receptor beta chains share one sample of origin, sequenced in a study of blood T cell repertoires in COVID-19. Generated by immunoSEQ multiplex PCR, the TCRdb table keeps only in-frame clones and is missing some. The sample lists 200,000 to 300,000 clones, approximately 90% occurring once. Source material: PBMCs or T cells enriched from blood (not recorded which). The origin of the receptors is a middle-aged woman with acute COVID-19.

The CDR3 nucleotides are TGTGCCTGGACGCAGGGGGAGACCCAGTACTTC. It codes for CAWTQGETQYF. This sequence joins TRBV30 and TRBJ2-5; a weak D match, TRBD1 (6 bases). Trimming cost V 4 bases and J 5 bases, with 8 bases left between them. Germline V CDR1 and CDR2: GTSNPN, SVGIG (reference sequence). The CDR3 is 11 amino acids.

The V call is TRBV5-1, the J call TRBJ1-1; 7 bases line up with TRBD1. Losses at the gene ends were 4 bases for V and 3 bases for J; bases not matched to a gene: 6. Germline CDR1 and CDR2: SGHRS and YFSETQ. The CDR3 loop spans 14 amino acids. The CDR3 sequence is CASSVGDRYTEAFF. The CDR3 DNA reads as TGCGCCAGCAGCGTGGGGGACAGATACACTGAAGCTTTCTTT.

The chain combines TRBV19 with TRBJ2-3, with 9 nucleotides matching TRBD1. The junction had 8 bases not matched to a gene; V was cut back by 3 bases and J by 7 bases. The CDR3 covers 15 residues. The germline CDR1 and CDR2 sequences are LNHDA and SQIVND (reference sequence). Here the CDR3 reads CASSMGQGGRNTQYF. The CDR3 bases are TGTGCCAGTAGTATGGGACAGGGAGGGCGAAATACGCAGTATTTT.

This chain joins TRBV5-1 and TRBJ1-1; D is perhaps TRBD1 (6 bases). The germline V and J ends were trimmed by 3 bases and 2 bases, with 14 bases remaining between them. Germline V gene lookup returns CDR1 SGHRS and CDR2 YFSETQ. This CDR3 contains 15 residues. CDR3 bases: TGCGCCAGCAGCTCGACCCTGACAGGTAACACTGAAGCTTTCTTT. This codes for CASSSTLTGNTEAFF.

This sequence joins TRBV4-2 and TRBJ2-7; 10 positions agree with TRBD1. CDR1 is LGHNA and CDR2 is YNFKEQ in the germline V gene. The CDR3 is 19 amino acids. Losses at the gene ends were 0 bases for V and 3 bases for J; bases not matched to a gene: 14. The CDR3: CASSQDSGTGVLIDYEQYF. CDR3 nucleotide sequence: TGTGCCAGCAGCCAAGATTCGGGGACAGGGGTCTTAATAGACTACGAGCAGTACTTC.

V and J are TRBV7-2 and TRBJ1-5, with D maybe TRBD1 (5 bases). Deletions cut 5 bases from V and 1 base from J, with 15 bases between. Germline V gives CDR1 SGHTA, CDR2 FQGNSA. The CDR3 covers 16 residues. CDR3 loop: CASSRGGGRSNQPQHF. CDR3 sequence (DNA): TGTGCCAGCAGCCGGGGGGGAGGGCGGAGCAATCAGCCCCAGCATTTT.

This chain links TRBV3-1 (or the pseudogene TRBV3-2) with TRBJ2-1, with no clear D. This CDR3 has 16 amino acids. Per germline, CDR1 LGHDT and CDR2 YNNKEL (reference sequence). V gave up 5 bases and J gave up 1 base, with 15 bases separating them. The CDR3 DNA follows: TGTGCCAGCAGCGAGAACTTCAAATCTTCCTACAATGAGCAGTTCTTC. This sequence encodes CASSENFKSSYNEQFF.

CDR3 sequence reads: CASSLAGHPQETQYF. The CDR3 nucleotides read TGCGCCAGCAGCTTGGCGGGACACCCCCAAGAGACCCAGTACTTC. The chain recombines TRBV5-1 with TRBJ2-5; maybe TRBD1 (6 bases). The CDR3 extends over 15 amino acids. Per germline, CDR1 SGHRS and CDR2 YFSETQ. V lost 0 bases to trimming and J lost 1 base, with 10 bases between them.

The V and J genes are TRBV7-9 and TRBJ2-1; D remains unclear. The germline V gene has CDR1 SEHNR and CDR2 FQNEAQ (reference sequence). This CDR3 spans 15 amino acids. Trimming left V 0 bases short and J 5 bases short, with 11 bases between. The CDR3 here is CASSLAQWQDNEQFF. As DNA, the CDR3 is TGTGCCAGCAGCTTAGCGCAATGGCAGGACAATGAGCAGTTCTTC.

This clone was detected a few times. J is TRBJ1-4 and V is TRBV6-5; D remains unclear. In germline, CDR1 is MNHEY, CDR2 SVGAGI. The V and J ends lost 0 bases and 7 bases respectively, with 12 bases between them. The CDR3 length is 15 residues. This chain's CDR3 is CASSYSTGSSEKLFF. The DNA of the CDR3 is TGTGCCAGCAGTTACTCGACCGGGTCGAGTGAAAAACTGTTTTTT.

This clone is a singleton in its sample. This chain joins TRBV7-8 and TRBJ1-2; D unclear. CDR3 length equals 17 residues. V shed 10 bases and J shed 4 bases, with 28 bases lying between them. Germline-derived CDR1 and CDR2 are SGHVS and FQNEAQ. CDR3 loop: CATQANGPRRDPYGYTF. The CDR3 nucleotides are TGTGCCACTCAGGCGAATGGGCCCAGGCGTGACCCCTATGGCTACACCTTC. Supplemented by reference TRBV7-8 and TRBJ1-2, the full variable domain reads GAGVSQSPRYKVAKRGQDVALRCDPISGHVSLFWYQQALGQGPEFLTYFQNEAQLDKSGLPSDRFFAERPEGSVSTLKIQRTQQEDSAVYLCATQANGPRRDPYGYTFGSGTRLTVV.

CDR3 loop: CASSLSAGLEQYF. The DNA of the CDR3 is TGTGCCAGCAGCTTATCGGCAGGGCTCGAGCAGTACTTC. This rearrangement joins TRBV7-2 to TRBJ2-7; the D gene is possibly TRBD1 (5 bases). Looked up from germline, CDR1 is SGHTA and CDR2 is FQGNSA. Trimming removed 2 bases at V and 6 bases at J, with 11 bases between. The CDR3 is 13 residues long.

The chain combines TRBV9 with TRBJ1-1; 9 bases match TRBD1. The V gene's germline CDR1 is SGDLS and CDR2 YYNGEE. V shed 4 bases and J 4 bases; nucleotides not matched to a gene: 5. This CDR3 comprises 14 residues. CDR3 bases: TGTGCCAGCAGCTCCACGGACAGGGGCACTGAAGCTTTCTTT. It codes for CASSSTDRGTEAFF.

Only one count was recorded for this clone. The gene calls are TRBV9 and TRBJ2-1; D not resolved. V was pared by 4 bases and J by 5 bases, with 4 bases between. Germline V CDR1 and CDR2: SGDLS, YYNGEE. The length of the CDR3 is 11 residues. The CDR3 bases are TGTGCCAGCAGCCGCGACAATGAGCAGTTCTTC. Its translation is CASSRDNEQFF.

V usage is TRBV5-4 and J usage is TRBJ2-3; D is perhaps TRBD1 (7 bases). The CDR3 has 16 amino acids. Trimming left V 0 bases short and J 4 bases short, with 15 bases between. Looked up from germline, CDR1 is SGHNT and CDR2 is YYREEE (reference sequence). The CDR3 reads CASSLGGGGWADTQYF. CDR3 nucleotides: TGTGCCAGCAGCTTGGGTGGAGGGGGCTGGGCAGATACGCAGTATTTT.

A single count supports this clone. V usage is TRBV6-5 and J usage is TRBJ1-2, with D perhaps matching TRBD1 (5 bases). With 7 bases removed from V and 0 bases from J, the gap between germline ends came to 12 bases. CDR3 size: 14 residues. The germline V gene encodes CDR1 MNHEY and CDR2 SVGAGI. For the CDR3, the DNA is TGTGCCAGCATGGAGGGGACTTCTAACTATGGCTACACCTTC. This sequence encodes CASMEGTSNYGYTF.

The V gene is TRBV25-1, the J gene TRBJ1-2, with D perhaps matching TRBD1 (5 bases). The germline V gene encodes CDR1 MGHDK and CDR2 SYGVNS. The germline V and J ends were trimmed by 1 base and 8 bases, with 14 bases remaining between them. The CDR3 is 14 residues long. CDR3 in DNA: TGTGCCAGCAGTGAATGGGAGGCGCGGGGGGGCTACACCTTC. This codes for CASSEWEARGGYTF.

The V gene is TRBV25-1, the J gene TRBJ2-2; D is possibly TRBD2 (6 bases). Germline-derived CDR1 and CDR2 are MGHDK and SYGVNS. Deletions cut 3 bases from V and 1 base from J, with 9 bases between. This CDR3 comprises 15 residues. CDR3 sequence: CASSEEGRNTGELFF. The CDR3 bases are TGTGCCAGCAGTGAGGAGGGAAGGAACACCGGGGAGCTGTTTTTT.

Only one count was recorded for this clone. One junction end does not reproduce the germline sequence, and a read error may be involved. The chain is built from TRBV29-1 and TRBJ2-3, with D perhaps TRBD1 (6 bases). Germline V gene lookup returns CDR1 SQVTM and CDR2 ANQGSEA. CDR3 length equals 12 residues. The CDR3 sequence: CSVEESTGGVNF. The CDR3 nucleotides read TGCAGCGTTGAAGAGTCGACAGGAGGAGTGAATTTT.

V gene TRBV5-1 combines with J gene TRBJ1-1; TRBD1 might be the D (6 bases). Germline CDR1 SGHRS, CDR2 YFSETQ. This CDR3 region has 14 residues. Between the trimmed V and J ends, which lost 4 bases and 0 bases, there was a span of 10 bases. The CDR3: CASSEGVMNTEAFF. The CDR3 DNA reads as TGCGCCAGCAGCGAGGGGGTAATGAACACTGAAGCTTTCTTT.

The gene calls are TRBV27 and TRBJ1-2; 8 nucleotides align to TRBD1. The trim removed 0 bases at V and 13 bases at J, leaving 10 bases unmatched. CDR3 size: 14 residues. CDR1 MNHEY and CDR2 SMNVEV come from the germline V gene (reference sequence). The CDR3 protein is CASSLSPGTGGSTF. The CDR3 bases are TGTGCCAGCAGTTTATCCCCGGGAACAGGGGGGTCCACCTTC.

V gene TRBV4-3 combines with J gene TRBJ1-1, with a weak D call TRBD1 (5 bases). Trimming shortened V by 0 bases and J by 0 bases, and 11 bases separated the two germline ends. Germline V gene sequence: CDR1 LGHNA, CDR2 YSLEER. The CDR3 contains 16 residues. The CDR3 coding sequence is TGCGCCAGCAGCCAAGACTGGGGACTCTTGAACACTGAAGCTTTCTTT. It yields the protein CASSQDWGLLNTEAFF.

The V gene is TRBV30, the J gene TRBJ2-5, with TRBD2 matching 7 bases. There are 11 residues in the CDR3. Germline loops: CDR1 GTSNPN, CDR2 SVGIG (reference sequence). With 8 bases clipped from V and 2 bases from J, the junction kept 2 bases outside the gene matches. CDR3 loop: CAGGGQETQYF. The CDR3 DNA sequence: TGTGCCGGCGGGGGTCAAGAGACCCAGTACTTC.